This T cell receptor beta chain stems from a study of chemoradiotherapy in HPV16-positive cancers. The ends were cut back, 2 bases at V and 4 bases at J, with 12 bases in the middle. The CDR3 is 15 amino acids. CDR1 and CDR2 (germline): PRHDT, FYEKMQ (reference sequence). Here immunoSEQ multiplex PCR was the method, and the copy in TCRdb shows in-frame clones only, minus some. The sample has about 35,000 clones; 80% to 95% are singletons. Sequencing used blood, obtained from a patient who underwent chemoradiotherapy. The clonotype originates from a human donor with HPV-associated anogenital cancer. V is TRBV13 and J is TRBJ1-5; D ambiguous. CDR3 sequence: CASSLSVLGNQPQHF. In nucleotides, the CDR3 is TGTGCCAGCAGCTTATCGGTTTTAGGGAATCAGCCCCAGCATTTT. Combining the CDR3 with reference TRBV13 and TRBJ1-5 gives the whole variable domain AAGVIQSPRHLIKEKRETATLKCYPIPRHDTVYWYQQGPGQDPQFLISFYEKMQSDKGSIPDRFSAQQFSDYHSELNMSSLELGDSALYFCASSLSVLGNQPQHFGDGTRLSIL.